This T cell receptor beta chain was observed in a study of cytomegalovirus exposure and HLA in healthy donors (dated by TCRdb to 2017 to 2019). With respect to the entire study: In an earlier analysis of under 600 of the donors, under 300 Gb of sequence data and 100 million or so unique TCR beta sequences from 180 million or so T cells were reported. An early release covering roughly 600 HLA-typed donors comprised about 310 gigabases of sequencing data and approximately 80 million unique TCR sequences. Of the approximately 400 genotyped donors, approximately 80% fell in the genetic ancestry cluster associated with self-reported Caucasian donors. The study was designed to test whether signatures of past pathogen exposure could be identified by cataloging public T cell receptors. Using immunosequencing, the study profiled T cell repertoires from 550 to 750 subjects and related those repertoires to cytomegalovirus serostatus. In addition to the first cohort of 666 subjects, a separate validation cohort of some 120 different subjects was used. The study combined high-throughput TCR immunosequencing, statistical association of individual TCRs with disease status, and machine learning to predict cytomegalovirus infection status. A later analysis re-analyzed previously published TCR beta repertoires from approximately 670 donors and added high-resolution HLA genotyping to study TCR occurrence patterns. Rather than using new phenotypic data, the later analysis identified candidate immune exposures from TCR beta sequences and from how often those sequences occurred across donors. To decide whether each TCR beta V gene segment behaved as functional or pseudogenic, an earlier analysis of several hundred of the donors relied on high-throughput TCR beta sequencing. Donor age, sex, ethnicity and CMV serostatus were collected together with the repertoire data. A later genetic analysis used genome-wide SNP genotypes for about three fifths of the 666 donors, treating that subset as a discovery cohort. Every discovery cohort repertoire had been produced on one sequencing platform. Class I and class II HLA loci were covered by the typing at four-digit resolution. Typing coverage varied by locus: 629-630 donors for A, B, C, DRB1 and DQB1; approximately 500 for DQA1; 606 for DPA1; 450 to 480 for DPB1. A handful of DR-DQ haplotypes were handled as single units for association and clustering because linkage in the cohort was strong. Among 350 to 400 genotyped donors of the cohort, an average of about 240,000 unique TCR beta nucleotide sequences were sequenced per donor, approximately 20% of them non-productive.

The cohort was made up of roughly 670 healthy bone marrow donors. At the time of sampling, every cohort member was nominally healthy, though immune exposures that went unrecorded were likely present. The donor tested CMV seropositive, placing the donor among the roughly 270 seropositive members of the cohort. A peripheral blood sample was collected from each donor, and TCR beta sequencing was performed on peripheral blood mononuclear cells. Genomic DNA was extracted from the blood cell samples with the Qiagen DNeasy Blood Extraction Kit. Library creation used the immunoSEQ multiplex PCR assay. The multiplex PCR relied on a mix of 60 forward primers for TCR Vbeta segments and 13 reverse primers for TCR Jbeta segments. Amplification of the CDR3 region of rearranged TCR beta genes was performed with a multiplex PCR assay on genomic DNA. The Illumina HiSeq System was used to sequence the amplified TCR beta libraries as 87-base-pair reads. The paper's processing steps were these. In a later analysis, tens of millions of unique TCR beta chains were counted across the 666 repertoires, and roughly 11 million of these chains were shared by at least two donors. To remove PCR and sequencing errors, raw reads were error-corrected and collapsed into unique sequences using a nearest-neighbor algorithm that merged closely related sequences. To assign V, D and J gene segments, CDR3 sequences were aligned to IMGT reference sequences. For a sequence to be retained, a match of at least six nucleotides was required to both a V gene segment and a J gene segment. Rearrangements were classified as productive when the CDR3 lacked stop codons and remained in frame with V and J, and all other rearrangements were classified as non-productive. CDR3 was defined by IMGT convention, running from the second conserved V-encoded cysteine to the conserved J-encoded phenylalanine. Sequences without an unambiguous match to a single V gene segment were excluded from the earlier analysis of approximately 560 of the donors. An earlier analysis of a few hundred of the donors called V segments functional above 56.7% productive rearrangements and segregating when the between-donor standard deviation exceeded 5%. To diagnose cytomegalovirus status from the catalog of TCR beta chain sequences, a statistical classification framework was built. V and J gene assignment, in a later analysis, came from comparing TCR nucleotide sequences with IMGT/GENE-DB human TR gene sequences. In a later analysis, CDR3 sequences and most-parsimonious VDJ recombination scenarios were assigned using the TCRdist pipeline. In a later analysis, each TCR beta chain was defined by its CDR3 amino acid sequence together with its V-gene family, and reads lacking a unique V-gene family were excluded. To address suspected cross-contamination and a sequencing artifact, a later analysis removed some 620 highly shared, low-generation-probability nucleotide sequences. In a later analysis, a clonal expansion index for each public chain was calculated from normalized within-repertoire ranks of inferred template counts. In a later analysis, generation probabilities were computed using a VDJ recombination model fitted to out-of-frame rearrangements, and the results were checked against IGoR. In a later analysis, TCR-TCR, TCR-HLA and TCR-CMV co-occurrence was scored with hypergeometric tests, and a repertoire-size bias correction was applied to TCR pairs. A later analysis estimated false discovery rates by permuting HLA or CMV assignments 20 times. In a later analysis, co-occurring TCRs were grouped with DBSCAN, and TCRdist sequence similarity was added when clustering was performed within HLA-allele-positive subsets. Repertoires with fewer than 30,000 or more than 120,000 public chains were left out of co-occurrence clustering, as were five repertoires with anomalous nucleotide sharing. Entries here come from immuneACCESS through TCRdb and include only in-frame sequences with V and J called. Some clones fail to appear in such tables; in the studies checked, an unresolved V gene covers under half of the shortfall, and the cause of the remainder is unknown. V and J calls and clone size are copied from that table; D and trimming were computed from the DNA. The sample profile shows under 250,000 clones; about four fifths of them were found once. In total, the top ten clones hold 9.5% to 13% of the sample.

A word on this clone: Its target antigen remains unknown. Qualities for individual bases were not recorded, and no much larger clone is one base off.

Study-wide conclusions, independent of this receptor: HLA typing was unavailable for some donors at each locus, so association tests used only the typed subset. Linkage disequilibrium might explain the correlated functional status among segregating V segments, but an unknown experimental factor could not be excluded. Roughly uniform sequencing depth across donors was assumed in presence/absence analyses, although this assumption may not hold. A later analysis found that HLA-associated TCR beta chains were more clonally expanded and had lower generation probabilities than equally common non-associated chains. In a later genetic analysis, a missense DCLRE1C variant was associated with V-gene and J-gene trimming of TCR beta chains, and the association was replicated in an independent cohort. Assigning TCR associations to individual alleles was difficult when HLA alleles, especially DR and DQ, strongly co-occurred. It was suggested by the authors that the approach could potentially be generalized to other disease states and immunological phenotypes. In vitro tests confirmed that three of the cytomegalovirus-associated TCR beta chains recognize cytomegalovirus antigens. Cytomegalovirus status was reported to be diagnosed by the classifier with high specificity and sensitivity in both the original and validation cohorts. Compared with the roughly 670-donor mean, donors in an Asian-associated ancestry cluster had fewer N-insertions in productive TCRs, according to a later genetic analysis. At a false discovery rate of 0.05, a later analysis linked approximately 18,000 TCR beta sequences to specific HLA alleles. A further reported finding was that TCR beta sequences accurately predicted the HLA-A and HLA-B alleles for most subjects in the first cohort. In an earlier analysis of fewer than 750 of the donors, most TCR beta V segments were observed in productive rearrangements about 87% or about 30% of the time, broadly matching IMGT annotations. Most TCR sequences were observed very rarely across donors, whereas some public TCRs were present in many individuals. Only TCR beta chains were sequenced in this cohort, and the absence of alpha or paired-chain data limited detectable features. In a later analysis, the rate of TCR association differed among HLA loci, with DRB1 alleles having the most associated TCRs and HLA-C alleles having the fewest. According to a later analysis, most CMV-associated TCR beta chains appeared to be HLA-restricted, and the HLA associations seemed to be driven largely by CMV exposure. For the cohort, immune exposure information was limited to CMV serostatus. A cluster of highly shared sequence variants was judged likely to be a technical artifact of the sequencing pipeline. According to a later analysis, parvovirus B19, influenza, CMV and Epstein-Barr virus appeared linked to several top co-occurrence clusters. The study gave a list of more than 150 TCR beta chains associated with cytomegalovirus. Because counts were too low, about 18 rarely observed V segments, including chromosome 9 orphons, were left out of the earlier analysis of some 600 of the donors.

Sequenced sample: PBMCs. The clonotype comes from a woman in her fifties or sixties in good health and CMV-seropositive.

The bases are TGCGCCAGCAGCCTGCGGACAGCCGGGGACACCGGGGAGCTGTTTTTT. This is translated as CASSLRTAGDTGELFF. The chain is encoded by TRBV5-1 joined to TRBJ2-2; TRBD1 might be the D gene, on 6 matching bases. The junction carries 16 bases between V and J, which are trimmed by 4 bases and 3 bases respectively. The CDR3 sequence holds 16 residues, the cysteine and phenylalanine included. Of the read, only the CDR3 DNA is kept; its 48 bases are in frame from base 1. As encoded in the germline V gene, CDR1 is SGHRS while CDR2 is YFSETQ. With the portions outside the CDR3 filled from the reference TRBV5-1 and TRBJ2-2 genes, the complete variable region becomes KAGVTQTPRYLIKTRGQQVTLSCSPISGHRSVSWYQQTPGQGLQFLFEYFSETQRNKGNFPGRFSGRQFSNSRSEMNVSTLELGDSALYLCASSLRTAGDTGELFFGEGSRLTVL.